The 12 T cell receptor beta chains below all came from one sample that was sequenced in a study of T cells in Graves' hyperthyroidism and ophthalmopathy. Researchers took RNA transcripts and amplified the TCR beta CDR3 regions from them. An initial round of RT-PCR targeting the TCR CDR3 relied on the HTBI primer set. TCRdb recomputed calls from the multiplex PCR reads with MiXCR, one row per CDR3 protein. Of about 760,000 distinct CDR3 sequences listed, 35% are singletons. Sequencing was carried out using blood. The receptors were gathered from a middle-aged woman with Graves' hyperthyroidism.

The table lists this clonotype with many counts. CDR3 amino acids: CSAKDSYEQYF. CDR3 coding DNA: TGCAGCGCCAAAGACAGCTACGAGCAGTACTTC. The J gene is TRBJ2-7, the V gene TRBV29-1; D possibly corresponds to TRBD1 (5 bases). CDR1 is SQVTM, CDR2 ANQGSEA, per germline. This CDR3 is 11 amino acids long. V was shortened by 7 bases and J by 3 bases, with 10 bases between the two germline ends.

The chain is built from TRBV20-1 and TRBJ2-5, with unresolved D. The CDR3 covers 16 residues. The germline gives CDR1 DFQATT, CDR2 SNEGSKA (reference sequence). With 0 bases removed from V and 4 bases from J, the gap between germline ends came to 18 bases. This CDR3 is CSARDNSRRRLETQYF. The CDR3 DNA follows: TGCAGTGCTAGAGATAATTCTCGGCGTCGTCTAGAGACCCAGTACTTC.

The rearrangement links TRBV29-1 to TRBJ2-2, with TRBD2 as a possible D gene (6 bases). V dropped 8 bases and J dropped 5 bases, with 12 bases sitting between them. Germline V gene data show CDR1 as SQVTM and CDR2 as ANQGSEA. The CDR3 sequence is 12 residues long. The CDR3 bases are TGCAGCTCAACGGCGGGGACCGGGGAGCTGTTTTTT. Its translation is CSSTAGTGELFF.

Many counts were recorded for this clonotype. The chain carries TRBV20-1 and TRBJ1-6; D remains unclear. CDR3 length: 14 residues. With 1 base removed from V and 6 bases from J, the gap between germline ends came to 10 bases. The V gene's germline CDR1 is DFQATT and CDR2 SNEGSKA (reference sequence). CDR3 protein: CSARVGSGNSPLHF. For the CDR3, the DNA is TGCAGTGCTAGAGTGGGCAGTGGTAATTCACCCCTCCACTTT.

The gene calls are TRBV6-5 and TRBJ2-7; 11 nucleotides line up with TRBD2. The ends lost 6 bases at V and 2 bases at J; junction bases unmatched: 3. Germline lookup yields CDR1 MNHEY and CDR2 SVGAGI. The CDR3 extends over 14 amino acids. CDR3 sequence (DNA): TGTGCCAGCAGAAGGACTAGCGGGCCCTACGAGCAGTACTTC. It translates to CASRRTSGPYEQYF.

The V call is TRBV29-1, the J call TRBJ2-6; 7 nucleotides match TRBD1. There are 16 residues in the CDR3. Trimming cost V 6 bases and J 4 bases; bases outside gene matches: 12. Germline V gene data show CDR1 as SQVTM and CDR2 as ANQGSEA. The CDR3 DNA reads TGCAGCGTCTCCGGGACAGAGGAAACAGGGGCCAACGTCCTGACTTTC. This translates into CSVSGTEETGANVLTF.

This sequence joins TRBV5-1 and TRBJ2-7; D is unresolved. V dropped 0 bases and J dropped 3 bases, with 7 bases sitting between them. The CDR3 loop spans 13 amino acids. Germline V gives CDR1 SGHRS, CDR2 YFSETQ. CDR3 DNA sequence: TGCGCCAGCAGCTTGGCCGCCCGCTACGAGCAGTACTTC. It translates to CASSLAARYEQYF.

This clonotype was detected only a few times. V is TRBV5-1 and J is TRBJ2-7; a weak D match, TRBD2 (6 bases). V was pared by 0 bases and J by 2 bases, with 12 bases between. This CDR3 has 15 amino acids. The germline gives CDR1 SGHRS, CDR2 YFSETQ. The DNA of the CDR3 is TGCGCCAGCAGCTTGGGACGGGAGTACGCCTACGAGCAGTACTTC. Translation gives CASSLGREYAYEQYF.

In this sample, this clonotype turned up many times. The chain joins TRBV7-2 to TRBJ1-1; D perhaps matches TRBD1 (5 bases). This CDR3 spans 14 amino acids. V lost 6 bases and J lost 0, with 11 bases in between. From germline, CDR1 is SGHTA and CDR2 FQGNSA. The chain's CDR3 is CASRPGPLNTEAFF. As DNA, the CDR3 is TGTGCCAGCAGGCCGGGACCGCTGAACACTGAAGCTTTCTTT.

The genes are TRBV11-2 and TRBJ2-5; tentative D call: TRBD2 (5 bases). CDR1 and CDR2 from the germline V gene are SGHAT and FQNNGV. Trimming left V 5 bases short and J 5 bases short, with 15 bases between. The CDR3 spans 14 residues. CDR3 region: CASSGSSVRETQYF. CDR3 coding DNA: TGTGCCAGCAGCGGGAGTAGCGTTCGTGAGACCCAGTACTTC.

This clonotype has a count of ten or more. V is TRBV5-6 and J is TRBJ1-6, with D possibly matching TRBD1 (5 bases). The CDR3 has 17 amino acids. Between the trimmed V and J ends, which lost 1 base and 10 bases, there was a span of 21 bases. In germline, CDR1 is SGHDT, CDR2 YYEEEE. Here the CDR3 DNA reads TGTGCCAGCAGCTTGTTCGCTGGCGCAGGGAGGAGCTCACCCCTCCACTTT. Its translation: CASSLFAGAGRSSPLHF.

This clonotype has only a few counts. The chain links TRBV6-4 to TRBJ1-2; TRBD1 agrees at 7 bases. Germline V lookup: CDR1 MRHNA, CDR2 SNTAGT. This CDR3 has 14 residues. V shed 6 bases, J shed 4 bases, and the junction held 8 bases outside the gene matches. The CDR3 loop is CASRRGQYSYGYTF. CDR3 coding DNA: TGTGCCAGCAGGAGGGGACAGTATAGCTATGGCTACACCTTC.